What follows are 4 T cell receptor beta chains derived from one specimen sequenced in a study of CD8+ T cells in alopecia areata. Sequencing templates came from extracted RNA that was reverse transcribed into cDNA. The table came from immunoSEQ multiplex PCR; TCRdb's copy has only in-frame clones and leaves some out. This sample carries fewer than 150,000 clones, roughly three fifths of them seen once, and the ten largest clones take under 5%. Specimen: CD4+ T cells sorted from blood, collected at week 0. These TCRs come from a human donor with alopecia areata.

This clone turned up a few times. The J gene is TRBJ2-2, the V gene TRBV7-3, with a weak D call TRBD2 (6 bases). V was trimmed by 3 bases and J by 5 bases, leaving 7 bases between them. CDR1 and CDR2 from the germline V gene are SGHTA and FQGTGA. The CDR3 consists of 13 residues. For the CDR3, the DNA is TGTGCCAGCAGCTTTCGGGAGACCGGGGAGCTGTTTTTT. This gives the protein CASSFRETGELFF. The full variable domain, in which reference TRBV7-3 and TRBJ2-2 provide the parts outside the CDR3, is GAGVSQTPSNKVTEKGKYVELRCDPISGHTALYWYRQSLGQGPEFLIYFQGTGAADDSGLPNDRFFAVRPEGSVSTLKIQRTERGDSAVYLCASSFRETGELFFGEGSRLTVL.

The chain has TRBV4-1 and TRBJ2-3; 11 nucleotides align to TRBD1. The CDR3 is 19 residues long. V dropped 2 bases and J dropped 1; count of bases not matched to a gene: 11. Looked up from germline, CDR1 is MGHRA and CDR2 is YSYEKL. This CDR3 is CASSQRTGGGGRGTDTQYF. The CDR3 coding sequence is TGCGCCAGCAGCCAAAGGACAGGGGGCGGAGGAAGGGGCACAGATACGCAGTATTTT.

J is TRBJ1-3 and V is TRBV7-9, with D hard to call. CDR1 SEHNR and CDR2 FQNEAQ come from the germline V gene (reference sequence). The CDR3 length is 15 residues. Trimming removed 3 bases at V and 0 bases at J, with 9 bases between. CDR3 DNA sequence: TGTGCCAGCAGCTTTGATTCCCGCTCTGGAAACACCATATATTTT. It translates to CASSFDSRSGNTIYF.

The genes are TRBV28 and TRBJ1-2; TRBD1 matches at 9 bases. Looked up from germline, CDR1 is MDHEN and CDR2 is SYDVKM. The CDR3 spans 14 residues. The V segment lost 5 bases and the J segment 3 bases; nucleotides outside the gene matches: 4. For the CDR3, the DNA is TGTGCCAGCAGTGGACAGGGGCCCCACTATGGCTACACCTTC. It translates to CASSGQGPHYGYTF.